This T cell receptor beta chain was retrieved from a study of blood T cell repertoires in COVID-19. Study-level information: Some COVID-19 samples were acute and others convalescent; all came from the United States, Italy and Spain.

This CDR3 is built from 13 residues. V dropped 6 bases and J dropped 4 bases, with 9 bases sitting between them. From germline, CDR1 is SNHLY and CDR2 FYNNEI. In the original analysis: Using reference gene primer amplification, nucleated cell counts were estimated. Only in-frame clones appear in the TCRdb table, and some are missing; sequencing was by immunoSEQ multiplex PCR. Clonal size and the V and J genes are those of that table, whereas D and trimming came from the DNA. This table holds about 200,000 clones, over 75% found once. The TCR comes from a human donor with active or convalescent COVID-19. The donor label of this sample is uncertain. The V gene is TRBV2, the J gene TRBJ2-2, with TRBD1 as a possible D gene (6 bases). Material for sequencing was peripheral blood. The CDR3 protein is CASRLGATGELFF. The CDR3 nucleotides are TGTGCCAGCAGACTGGGGGCCACCGGGGAGCTGTTTTTT. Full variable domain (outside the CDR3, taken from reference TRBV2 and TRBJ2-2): EPEVTQTPSHQVTQMGQEVILRCVPISNHLYFYWYRQILGQKVEFLVSFYNNEISEKSEIFDDQFSVERPDGSNFTLKIRSTKLEDSAMYFCASRLGATGELFFGEGSRLTVL.